Following are 28 T cell receptor beta chains from one sample sequenced in a study of blood T cell repertoires in COVID-19 (dated by TCRdb to the early 2020s). Libraries were built with the immunoSEQ multiplex PCR assay. In its TCRdb copy, this immuneACCESS table keeps in-frame sequences only and misses some clones. Where compared with another copy, unresolved V genes explain less than half of these, and the others have no known cause. The sample table contains around 94,000 clones; only one count was recorded for approximately 84% of them. The biggest ten clones account for more than 9% of the sample. The sample taken for sequencing was peripheral blood. These receptors all stem from a man between 40 and 49 years old with active or convalescent COVID-19.

The chain uses TRBV6-4 and TRBJ2-7; possibly TRBD2 for D (5 bases). Germline CDR1 and CDR2: MRHNA and SNTAGT. There are 13 residues in the CDR3. With 0 bases removed from V and 7 bases from J, the gap between germline ends came to 10 bases. The DNA of the CDR3 is TGTGCCAGCAGTGACTCCCCCGGGAAGGAGCAGTACTTC. Its translation: CASSDSPGKEQYF.

This rearrangement joins TRBV5-5 to TRBJ2-5; D is possibly TRBD1 (6 bases). The CDR3 is 14 residues long. V was trimmed by 1 base and J by 1 base, leaving 8 bases between them. CDR1 and CDR2 from the germline V gene are SGHKS and YYEKEE (reference sequence). The CDR3 sequence is CASSLNRAQETQYF. The CDR3 DNA sequence: TGTGCCAGCAGCTTGAACAGGGCCCAAGAGACCCAGTACTTC.

The V and J genes are TRBV19 and TRBJ1-3, with 9 bases identical to TRBD1. Trimming at V came to 4 bases and at J to 2 bases, leaving 6 bases not matched to a gene. Germline CDR1 and CDR2: LNHDA and SQIVND (reference sequence). The CDR3 is 16 residues long. Written as DNA, the CDR3 is TGTGCCAGTAGTAGATCCGGGACAGGGACTGGAAACACCATATATTTT. It is translated as CASSRSGTGTGNTIYF.

The chain links TRBV6-1 to TRBJ1-5; D remains unclear. V lost 4 bases to trimming and J lost 1 base, with 14 bases between them. CDR3 length: 16 residues. Germline CDR1 and CDR2: MNHNS and SASEGT. The CDR3 is CASSGRRVESNQPQHF. DNA for the CDR3: TGTGCCAGCAGTGGAAGGAGGGTAGAAAGCAATCAGCCCCAGCATTTT.

The chain employs TRBV9 and TRBJ2-1; possible D gene TRBD1, 7 bases. The CDR3 has 14 amino acids. The V end was cut by 4 bases, the J end by 4 bases, with 12 bases between. Germline V lookup: CDR1 SGDLS, CDR2 YYNGEE. The chain's CDR3 is CASSPRDSYNEQFF. The CDR3 DNA reads TGTGCCAGCAGCCCGCGGGACAGTTACAATGAGCAGTTCTTC.

A few counts support this clone. The chain uses TRBV5-1 and TRBJ2-3, with D possibly matching TRBD2 (7 bases). Germline loops: CDR1 SGHRS, CDR2 YFSETQ. The CDR3 runs 15 residues. V lost 0 bases and J 4 bases, leaving 12 bases between the germline ends. This CDR3 reads CASSLGGGAADTQYF. The CDR3 bases are TGCGCCAGCAGCTTGGGAGGGGGGGCGGCAGATACGCAGTATTTT.

The rearrangement links TRBV6-5 to TRBJ2-2, with unresolved D. The ends were cut back, 8 bases at V and 7 bases at J, with 20 bases in the middle. Germline CDR1 reads MNHEY; CDR2 reads SVGAGI. This CDR3 has 15 residues. The CDR3 loop reads CASALRDSSSGELFF. The CDR3 DNA reads TGTGCCAGCGCCCTGAGAGACTCCTCTAGCGGGGAGCTGTTTTTT.

This clone was found once. Written as DNA, the CDR3 is TGTGCCAGCAGCTTGGGAAGCAACAATGAGCAGTTCTTC. This sequence encodes CASSLGSNNEQFF. This chain uses TRBV5-4 with TRBJ2-1; D is unclear. Germline V gene sequence: CDR1 SGHNT, CDR2 YYREEE (reference sequence). The CDR3 is made up of 13 amino acids. Deletions cut 0 bases from V and 5 bases from J, with 6 bases between.

J is TRBJ2-1 and V is TRBV5-1; 9 bases are shared with TRBD2. This CDR3 spans 14 amino acids. Germline loops: CDR1 SGHRS, CDR2 YFSETQ. After removal of 2 bases from V and 8 bases from J, the junction contained 5 bases not matched to a gene. CDR3 DNA sequence: TGCGCCAGCAGCTTTGGTTCTAGCGGGGATGAGCAGTTCTTC. This gives the protein CASSFGSSGDEQFF.

The gene calls are TRBV7-2 and TRBJ2-3, with D possibly matching TRBD1 (6 bases). V dropped 5 bases and J dropped 3 bases, with 15 bases sitting between them. Per the germline V gene, CDR1 is SGHTA and CDR2 is FQGNSA. The CDR3 extends over 15 amino acids. The CDR3 coding sequence is TGTGCCAGCAGCCCCGTGACAGGTTTTACAGATACGCAGTATTTT. This codes for CASSPVTGFTDTQYF.

This clone has only a few counts. V gene TRBV7-9 combines with J gene TRBJ1-3, with D tentatively TRBD1 (5 bases). This CDR3 contains 14 residues. Germline V gene data show CDR1 as SEHNR and CDR2 as FQNEAQ (reference sequence). V was trimmed by 5 bases and J by 3 bases, leaving 11 bases between them. CDR3 sequence (DNA): TGTGCCAGCAGCACCGGGACTGTTGGAAACACCATATATTTT. Its protein is CASSTGTVGNTIYF.

By share, this clone counts as large. The rearrangement links TRBV4-1 to TRBJ1-2, with D unclear. CDR3 length equals 17 residues. Germline CDR1 and CDR2: MGHRA and YSYEKL. V shed 4 bases and J shed 6 bases, with 24 bases lying between them. This CDR3 reads CASSPTPDGSLADGYTF. The DNA for the CDR3 is TGCGCCAGCAGCCCTACTCCAGACGGCTCCCTCGCGGATGGCTACACCTTC.

This clone was recorded once. A junction end diverges from the germline sequence, so it may reflect a read error. The chain uses TRBV7-7 and TRBJ2-3; D perhaps matches TRBD2 (5 bases). The V gene's germline CDR1 is SSHAT and CDR2 FNYEAQ (reference sequence). This CDR3 contains 13 residues. CDR3 sequence: CASSRNEGDTQYF. The CDR3 region has the DNA TGTGCTAGCAGCCGCAACGAGGGAGATACGCAGTATTTT. The full variable domain, completed using reference TRBV7-7 and TRBJ2-3, is GAGVSQSPRYKVTKRGQDVTLRCDPISSHATLYWYQQALGQGPEFLTYFNYEAQPDKSGLPSDRFSAERPEGSISTLTIQRTEQRDSAMYRCASSRNEGDTQYFGPGTRLTVL.

The chain joins TRBV18 to TRBJ1-2; weak D call: TRBD1 (5 bases). V was trimmed by 3 bases and J by 0 bases, leaving 14 bases between them. Germline-derived CDR1 and CDR2 are KGHSH and LQKENI. The length of the CDR3 is 16 residues. DNA for the CDR3: TGTGCCAGCTCACCGGGACTTCCGACTGCTAACTATGGCTACACCTTC. This translates into CASSPGLPTANYGYTF.

The chain joins TRBV3-1 (or the pseudogene TRBV3-2) to TRBJ2-7; D unresolved. V was shortened by 2 bases and J by 2 bases, with 16 bases between the two germline ends. The germline CDR1 and CDR2 sequences are LGHDT and YNNKEL (reference sequence). CDR3 length equals 16 residues. CDR3 nucleotide sequence: TGTGCCAGCAGCCAACGCACTTCTCCGGGTCCCTACGAGCAGTACTTC. Its translation is CASSQRTSPGPYEQYF.

A note on this clone: A much larger clonotype is one base distant, so this may be a read error. The V gene is TRBV7-9, the J gene TRBJ1-6; tentatively, D is TRBD1 (6 bases). Trimming shortened V by 0 bases and J by 7 bases, and 10 bases separated the two germline ends. Germline V gene sequence: CDR1 SEHNR, CDR2 FQNEAQ (reference sequence). This CDR3 comprises 15 residues. CDR3 region: CASSLAGRGNSPLHF. As DNA, the CDR3 is TGTGCCAGCAGCTTAGCGGGGAGGGGGAATTCACCCCTCCACTTT.

About this clone itself: Other DNA sequences in this sample translate to the same CDR3. The chain couples TRBV5-1 to TRBJ2-5; TRBD1 might be the D (5 bases). The CDR3 spans 13 residues. Trimming stripped 0 bases from V and 5 bases from J, with 8 bases between. CDR1 is SGHRS, CDR2 YFSETQ, per germline. CDR3 coding DNA: TGCGCCAGCAGCTTGGGGGGCGAGGAGACCCAGTACTTC. The encoded protein is CASSLGGEETQYF.

Only one count was recorded for this clone. The chain has TRBV18 and TRBJ2-7; D might be TRBD1 (7 bases). Per germline, CDR1 KGHSH and CDR2 LQKENI. V was shortened by 4 bases and J by 3 bases, with 13 bases between the two germline ends. The CDR3 sequence is 14 residues long. The CDR3 bases are TGTGCCAGCTCACAACAGGGGAGGAACTACGAGCAGTACTTC. Its translation: CASSQQGRNYEQYF.

V and J are TRBV5-4 and TRBJ1-2; tentatively, D is TRBD1 (5 bases). V lost 0 bases to trimming and J lost 4 bases, with 16 bases between them. CDR1 is SGHNT and CDR2 is YYREEE in the germline V gene (reference sequence). CDR3 size: 16 residues. The CDR3 reads CASSLDLAGPSYGYTF. The CDR3 DNA is TGTGCCAGCAGCTTGGATCTCGCGGGGCCTAGCTATGGCTACACCTTC.

The genes are TRBV9 and TRBJ2-1; possibly TRBD2 for D (7 bases). The V end lost 0 bases, the J end lost 13 bases, and 17 bases lay between the germline ends. The CDR3 is 14 amino acids. The V gene's germline CDR1 is SGDLS and CDR2 YYNGEE. The CDR3 is CASSVVPEGGLQFF. CDR3 nucleotides: TGTGCCAGCAGCGTAGTTCCTGAGGGGGGGCTTCAGTTCTTC. Looking up the rest from reference TRBV9 and TRBJ2-1 gives the full variable domain: DSGVTQTPKHLITATGQRVTLRCSPRSGDLSVYWYQQSLDQGLQFLIQYYNGEERAKGNILERFSAQQFPDLHSELNLSSLELGDSALYFCASSVVPEGGLQFFGPGTRLTVL.

This sequence joins TRBV25-1 and TRBJ1-2, with TRBD1 as a possible D gene (6 bases). CDR3 size: 13 residues. Germline CDR1 and CDR2: MGHDK and SYGVNS. Trimming pared 4 bases from V and 6 bases from J, leaving 12 bases between. CDR3 coding DNA: TGTGCCAGCAGTGTTAGGCCAGGGGATGGCTACACCTTC. As protein: CASSVRPGDGYTF.

The chain is built from TRBV9 and TRBJ2-2; D is perhaps TRBD1 (6 bases). Germline loops: CDR1 SGDLS, CDR2 YYNGEE. Trimming removed 0 bases from V and 7 bases from J, with 16 bases in between. The length of the CDR3 is 16 residues. In DNA form, the CDR3 reads TGTGCCAGCAGCGTAGCTTTGATGCAGGGGATCGGGGAGCTGTTTTTT. Translating gives CASSVALMQGIGELFF.

The V call is TRBV7-9, the J call TRBJ2-4, with TRBD2 as a possible D gene (7 bases). V was trimmed by 5 bases and J by 1 base, leaving 24 bases between them. Germline assignment: CDR1 SEHNR and CDR2 FQNEAQ (reference sequence). The CDR3 extends over 19 amino acids. CDR3 residues: CASSPGVSGGQIAKNIQYF. CDR3 bases: TGTGCCAGCAGCCCAGGGGTCTCGGGGGGCCAGATTGCCAAAAACATTCAGTACTTC.

This clone appeared a single time. This chain links TRBV11-2 with TRBJ2-1, with D unresolved. There are 13 residues in the CDR3. V dropped 3 bases and J dropped 10 bases, with 13 bases sitting between them. The germline V gene encodes CDR1 SGHAT and CDR2 FQNNGV. This CDR3 is CASSFVQSAEQFF. The CDR3 DNA is TGTGCCAGCAGCTTCGTTCAGAGCGCCGAGCAGTTCTTC.

The chain employs TRBV2 and TRBJ1-1, with D unclear. Germline lookup yields CDR1 SNHLY and CDR2 FYNNEI. The V end was cut by 6 bases, the J end by 0 bases, with 17 bases between. CDR3 length: 16 amino acids. CDR3 coding DNA: TGTGCCAGCAGACAACTAAATCCGGGGATGAACACTGAAGCTTTCTTT. It specifies CASRQLNPGMNTEAFF. Supplemented by reference TRBV2 and TRBJ1-1, the full variable domain reads EPEVTQTPSHQVTQMGQEVILRCVPISNHLYFYWYRQILGQKVEFLVSFYNNEISEKSEIFDDQFSVERPDGSNFTLKIRSTKLEDSAMYFCASRQLNPGMNTEAFFGQGTRLTVV.

V usage is TRBV14 and J usage is TRBJ2-1; D possibly corresponds to TRBD1 (6 bases). The CDR3 runs to 15 residues. Trimming pared 4 bases from V and 7 bases from J, leaving 17 bases between. Looked up from germline, CDR1 is SGHDN and CDR2 is FVKESK. CDR3 region: CASSPRGIARNEQFF. The CDR3 coding sequence is TGTGCCAGCAGCCCCAGGGGAATCGCTAGGAATGAGCAGTTCTTC.

The gene calls are TRBV4-3 and TRBJ2-2, with TRBD1 as a possible D gene (5 bases). The germline gives CDR1 LGHNA, CDR2 YSLEER. Trimming shortened V by 0 bases and J by 6 bases, and 17 bases separated the two germline ends. This CDR3 has 17 amino acids. The CDR3 here is CASSQETLRVLPGELFF. The CDR3 DNA is TGCGCCAGCAGCCAAGAGACTCTCAGGGTTCTCCCCGGGGAGCTGTTTTTT.

The rearrangement joins TRBV30 to TRBJ2-3; 8 bases are shared with TRBD2. The CDR3 contains 14 residues. With V trimmed by 0 bases and J by 5 bases, 4 bases remained unmatched. Germline loops: CDR1 GTSNPN, CDR2 SVGIG (reference sequence). The CDR3 DNA is TGTGCCTGGAGTGTCGGGGGGGCCTTAGATACGCAGTATTTT. Translating gives CAWSVGGALDTQYF.